This TCR beta chain was sequenced in a study of shared clonotypes between healthy human individuals. Study results and caveats: Some naive CD4 clonotypes, about 5%, turned up in common across a handful of donors. Relative to memory subsets, naive subsets generally showed larger estimated richness.

Germline lookup yields CDR1 SEHNR and CDR2 FQNEAQ (reference sequence). This CDR3 contains 13 residues. Trimming removed 4 bases from V and 4 bases from J, with 10 bases in between. Investigators spread the genomic DNA of each subset evenly over several immunoSEQ plates. Here immunoSEQ multiplex PCR was the method, and the copy in TCRdb shows in-frame clones only, minus some. The repertoire holds approximately 2,000,000 clones, over 85% seen once, with over 1.5% in the top ten. Only one count was recorded for this clone. Its antigen is unidentified. Different DNA sequences within this sample yield the same CDR3. Naive CD8 cells lacked CD45RO and underwent positive selection for CCR7, leaving out terminally differentiated effector memory CD45RA+ cells. All donors qualified as healthy HIV-negative adults and had experienced no recent acute infections or vaccinations.

The sequence derives from a young man in good health. Some clones in this sample may be carry-over from other donors' samples. The V and J genes are TRBV7-9 and TRBJ2-5; D gene ambiguous. The specimen sequenced was naive CD8+ T cells from PBMCs. DNA of the CDR3: TGTGCCAGCAGCTCCCCCGGGCGAGAGACCCAGTACTTC. This translates into CASSSPGRETQYF. Full variable domain (outside the CDR3, taken from reference TRBV7-9 and TRBJ2-5): DTGVSQNPRHKITKRGQNVTFRCDPISEHNRLYWYRQTLGQGPEFLTYFQNEAQLEKSRLLSDRFSAERPKGSFSTLEIQRTEQGDSAMYLCASSSPGRETQYFGPGTRLLVL.